These 19 T cell receptor beta chains originate from one sample sequenced in a study of T cell changes during pregnancy in multiple sclerosis. The repertoire was sequenced with immunoSEQ multiplex PCR; TCRdb's copy has only in-frame clones and lacks some. Of 50,000 to 75,000 clones listed, 90% to 95% are singletons. The sample here was peripheral blood, taken in the third trimester of pregnancy. These receptors all stem from a female donor in good health, enrolled as a control in a pregnancy study.

This clone occurred once. The chain has TRBV2 and TRBJ2-3, with 7 bases lining up with TRBD1. The CDR3 is 14 residues long. Germline values: CDR1 SNHLY, CDR2 FYNNEI. V trimming: 4 bases; J trimming: 2 bases; junction bases outside the gene matches: 3. The CDR3 loop reads CASSVGTVTDTQYF. In DNA, the CDR3 is TGTGCCAGCAGTGTAGGGACAGTCACAGATACGCAGTATTTT.

The CDR3 sequence is CASSLRGFTEAFF. CDR3 sequence (DNA): TGCGCCAGCAGCTTGAGAGGGTTCACTGAAGCTTTCTTT. The chain recombines TRBV5-1 with TRBJ1-1; the D is unclear. Germline V gives CDR1 SGHRS, CDR2 YFSETQ. The CDR3 extends over 13 amino acids. V dropped 1 base and J dropped 4 bases, with 8 bases sitting between them.

The gene calls are TRBV7-2 and TRBJ2-3; a weak D match, TRBD2 (5 bases). CDR1 SGHTA and CDR2 FQGNSA come from the germline V gene. The CDR3 consists of 15 residues. V was cut by 5 bases and J by 0 bases, with 12 bases left in between. CDR3 coding DNA: TGTGCCAGCAGCCGTGACTACACTAGCACAGATACGCAGTATTTT. Amino acid sequence: CASSRDYTSTDTQYF.

V usage is TRBV28 and J usage is TRBJ2-7; maybe TRBD1 (5 bases). This CDR3 comprises 13 residues. Germline V gives CDR1 MDHEN, CDR2 SYDVKM. V lost 6 bases and J lost 2, with 11 bases in between. CDR3 bases: TGTGCCAGCAGGGTGGACACCACCTACGAGCAGTACTTC. This encodes CASRVDTTYEQYF.

This chain joins TRBV5-1 and TRBJ1-4, with D possibly being TRBD1 (6 bases). The V gene's germline CDR1 is SGHRS and CDR2 YFSETQ. V lost 1 base to trimming and J lost 6 bases, with 13 bases between them. The CDR3 has 15 amino acids. The CDR3 DNA sequence: TGCGCCAGCAGCTTGTCGGGGGGCCACGATGAAAAACTGTTTTTT. Its translation is CASSLSGGHDEKLFF.

This chain links TRBV5-4 with TRBJ2-5; 11 nucleotides agree with TRBD2. The CDR3 has 16 residues. V shed 4 bases and J 2 bases; nucleotides not matched to a gene: 7. The germline V gene encodes CDR1 SGHNT and CDR2 YYREEE (reference sequence). CDR3 in amino acids: CASSPGTSGPQETQYF. The DNA of the CDR3 is TGTGCCAGCAGCCCTGGGACTAGCGGTCCTCAAGAGACCCAGTACTTC.

This clone showed up just once. The CDR3 reads CASSSSPGGYTEAFF. The CDR3, as DNA: TGTGCCAGCAGTTCCAGTCCAGGGGGCTACACTGAAGCTTTCTTT. The genes are TRBV7-9 and TRBJ1-1; 8 positions agree with TRBD1. CDR1 is SEHNR and CDR2 is FQNEAQ in the germline V gene (reference sequence). V shed 6 bases and J 3 bases; nucleotides not matched to a gene: 9. CDR3 length: 15 amino acids.

The CDR3 sequence: CASSRQGQGTIYF. CDR3 DNA: TGTGCCAGCAGCCGACAGGGACAGGGCACCATATATTTT. This rearrangement joins TRBV25-1 to TRBJ1-3; 9 nucleotides line up with TRBD1. This CDR3 has 13 residues. V dropped 6 bases and J dropped 9; count of bases not matched to a gene: 6. Germline V lookup: CDR1 MGHDK, CDR2 SYGVNS.

A single count supports this clone. V usage is TRBV11-2 and J usage is TRBJ1-6, with D unclear. CDR1 is SGHAT and CDR2 is FQNNGV in the germline V gene. Trimming took off 2 bases at V and 11 bases at J, with 7 bases between the two ends. The CDR3 length is 12 residues. CDR3 region: CASSLKGAPLHF. In DNA, the CDR3 is TGTGCCAGCAGCTTAAAGGGAGCACCCCTCCACTTT.

The chain combines TRBV6-5 with TRBJ1-1; a weak D match, TRBD1 (5 bases). Looked up from germline, CDR1 is MNHEY and CDR2 is SVGAGI. The CDR3 is 16 residues long. V was clipped by 0 bases and J by 2 bases, with 13 bases between them. CDR3 in DNA: TGTGCCAGCAGTTACTCGGGGTACAGGTTTAACACTGAAGCTTTCTTT. Protein sequence: CASSYSGYRFNTEAFF.

In this sample, this clone turned up once. V is TRBV5-1 and J is TRBJ2-2; TRBD1 aligns across 8 bases. The CDR3 consists of 14 residues. V was clipped by 4 bases and J by 7 bases; unmatched bases: 6. Germline V gene sequence: CDR1 SGHRS, CDR2 YFSETQ. CDR3 nucleotides: TGCGCCAGCAGCCAGGGGGCGCAGGGCGGGGAGCTGTTTTTT. Amino acids: CASSQGAQGGELFF.

The chain carries TRBV12-5 and TRBJ1-1; 8 bases align to TRBD1. This CDR3 contains 14 residues. CDR1 LGHNT and CDR2 FRNRAP come from the germline V gene. The trim removed 5 bases at V and 3 bases at J, leaving 5 bases unmatched. In DNA form, the CDR3 reads TGTGCTAGTGGTCCAGGGGGCTTGGACACTGAAGCTTTCTTT. Residues: CASGPGGLDTEAFF.

This clone was counted between two and nine times. This chain uses TRBV28 with TRBJ1-3; D gene uncertain. CDR1 MDHEN and CDR2 SYDVKM come from the germline V gene. V lost 3 bases, J lost 7 bases, and 19 bases lay in between. CDR3 length equals 16 residues. CDR3 in amino acids: CASSFPPAGGRNTIYF. The CDR3 DNA reads as TGTGCCAGCAGTTTCCCGCCAGCAGGAGGGAGGAACACCATATATTTT.

This chain joins TRBV7-9 and TRBJ2-1; 14 bases map to TRBD2. V trimming: 4 bases; J trimming: 15 bases; junction bases outside the gene matches: 11. The CDR3 length is 15 residues. Germline lookup yields CDR1 SEHNR and CDR2 FQNEAQ (reference sequence). The CDR3 region has the DNA TGTGCCAGCAGCTCGGACGGGACTAGCGGGAGTCAGCGGTTCTTC. This encodes CASSSDGTSGSQRFF. The full variable domain, its missing parts supplied by reference TRBV7-9 and TRBJ2-1, is DTGVSQNPRHKITKRGQNVTFRCDPISEHNRLYWYRQTLGQGPEFLTYFQNEAQLEKSRLLSDRFSAERPKGSFSTLEIQRTEQGDSAMYLCASSSDGTSGSQRFFGPGTRLTVL.

The chain uses TRBV15 and TRBJ1-2, with D possibly being TRBD1 (5 bases). The CDR3 runs to 16 residues. V was clipped by 1 base and J by 2 bases, with 14 bases between them. Germline values: CDR1 LNHNV, CDR2 YYDKDF (reference sequence). CDR3 loop: CATSRGSGGRNYGYTF. DNA for the CDR3: TGTGCCACCAGCAGAGGAAGCGGGGGTAGGAACTATGGCTACACCTTC. The full variable domain, its missing parts supplied by reference TRBV15 and TRBJ1-2, is DAMVIQNPRYQVTQFGKPVTLSCSQTLNHNVMYWYQQKSSQAPKLLFHYYDKDFNNEADTPDNFQSRRPNTSFCFLDIRSPGLGDTAMYLCATSRGSGGRNYGYTFGSGTRLTVV.

V and J are TRBV13 and TRBJ2-3, with a tentative D call TRBD2 (5 bases). In germline, CDR1 is PRHDT, CDR2 FYEKMQ (reference sequence). Trimming took off 3 bases at V and 3 bases at J, with 16 bases between the two ends. This CDR3 is built from 16 residues. CDR3 DNA sequence: TGTGCCAGCAGCTTCGGCAGGACCACTAGAACAGATACGCAGTATTTT. It codes for CASSFGRTTRTDTQYF.

The genes are TRBV19 and TRBJ2-2; 9 positions agree with TRBD2. V was pared by 7 bases and J by 7 bases, with 7 bases of the junction left unmatched. The V gene's germline CDR1 is LNHDA and CDR2 SQIVND (reference sequence). This CDR3 is 14 amino acids long. The DNA for the CDR3 is TGTGCCAGTACCTTAGCGGGAGAGGTCGGGGAGCTGTTTTTT. This gives the protein CASTLAGEVGELFF.

This clone has just one count. This chain joins TRBV6-5 and TRBJ1-5, with D uncertain. Germline V gives CDR1 MNHEY, CDR2 SVGAGI. Trimming cost V 3 bases and J 5 bases, with 8 bases left between them. The CDR3 is made up of 13 amino acids. The chain's CDR3 is CASSYGQDQPQHF. CDR3 bases: TGTGCCAGCAGTTATGGCCAGGATCAGCCCCAGCATTTT.

The rearrangement links TRBV5-1 to TRBJ2-1; 10 bases match TRBD2. J lost 5 bases, V lost 0 bases, and 5 bases had no gene match. Germline V gene data show CDR1 as SGHRS and CDR2 as YFSETQ. The CDR3 is 16 amino acids. This chain's CDR3 is CASSLAASGSHNEQFF. CDR3 DNA: TGCGCCAGCAGCTTGGCGGCTAGCGGGAGCCACAATGAGCAGTTCTTC.